These 27 T cell receptor beta chains were all obtained from the same sample, sequenced in a study of T-cell reconstitution after alpha-beta-depleted transplantation in children. Construction of the TCRbeta library involved unique molecular identifiers. TCRdb redid the calling of the PCR reads with MiXCR, one entry per CDR3 protein. The top ten hold around 14% of the sample, which has 150,000 to 200,000 distinct CDR3 sequences, 11% seen once. The material sequenced was PBMCs, taken before TCRalphabeta/CD19-depleted stem cell transplant. The receptor set was obtained from a boy aged 2-9 years with acute myeloid leukemia, due to receive a stem cell transplant.

This clonotype has a count of ten or more. This sequence joins TRBV20-1 and TRBJ2-5, with a possible D match to TRBD1 (7 bases). The length of the CDR3 is 15 residues. Trimming left V 0 bases short and J 5 bases short, with 16 bases between. CDR1 is DFQATT and CDR2 is SNEGSKA in the germline V gene (reference sequence). CDR3 sequence reads: CSARDLGAGGETQYF. In DNA, the CDR3 is TGCAGTGCTAGAGATCTCGGTGCAGGGGGGGAGACCCAGTACTTC.

At least ten counts were recorded for this clonotype. The chain combines TRBV24-1 with TRBJ2-7; 10 nucleotides match TRBD1. V shed 2 bases, J shed 5 bases, and the junction held 14 bases outside the gene matches. This CDR3 region has 18 residues. Germline V CDR1 and CDR2: KGHDR, SFDVKD. The CDR3 bases are TGTGCCACCAGTGATTCGGTAACGGGACAGGGGAATGTCCACGAGCAGTACGTC. Protein sequence: CATSDSVTGQGNVHEQYV.

This clonotype was picked up many times. A read error may produce the germline difference seen at one junction end. The rearrangement uses TRBV15 and TRBJ1-2; weak D call: TRBD1 (6 bases). Per germline, CDR1 LNHNV and CDR2 YYDKDF (reference sequence). The CDR3 consists of 13 residues. DNA of the CDR3: TGTGCCACTAGCGCGGACCATCTAACAGGGCTCTCCTTC. It codes for CATSADHLTGLSF. The full variable domain, rest sourced from reference TRBV15 and TRBJ1-2, is DAMVIQNPRYQVTQFGKPVTLSCSQTLNHNVMYWYQQKSSQAPKLLFHYYDKDFNNEADTPDNFQSRRPNTSFCFLDIRSPGLGDTAMYLCATSADHLTGLSFGSGTRLTVV.

This clonotype showed up many times. This chain uses TRBV24-1 with TRBJ2-1; 7 bases are a match to TRBD1. CDR1 KGHDR and CDR2 SFDVKD come from the germline V gene. Unmatched junction bases numbered 3, after V lost 5 bases and J lost 9 bases. The CDR3 has 12 amino acids. The CDR3 reads CATSGQGIEQFF. In DNA, the CDR3 is TGTGCCACCAGTGGACAGGGTATTGAGCAGTTCTTC.

The V and J genes are TRBV18 and TRBJ1-4; tentatively, D is TRBD1 (6 bases). Germline V lookup: CDR1 KGHSH, CDR2 LQKENI. This CDR3 has 14 residues. The V gene lost 3 bases and the J gene lost 5 bases, with 10 bases spanning the gap. The CDR3 loop is CASSPQGMNEKLFF. The DNA for the CDR3 is TGTGCCAGCTCACCTCAGGGGATGAATGAAAAACTGTTTTTT.

This clonotype came up many times. In DNA, the CDR3 is TGTGCCAGCAGTGAAATGGCAGGGTTTGGGGAGCAGTACGTC. Protein product: CASSEMAGFGEQYV. The chain uses TRBV6-1 and TRBJ2-7; D might be TRBD1 (5 bases). The germline gives CDR1 MNHNS, CDR2 SASEGT. Trimming removed 2 bases at V and 7 bases at J, with 15 bases between. The CDR3 spans 14 residues.

This clonotype came up many times. The V call is TRBV5-1, the J call TRBJ2-1; TRBD1 matches 7 bases. Per the germline V gene, CDR1 is SGHRS and CDR2 is YFSETQ. The CDR3 sequence is 16 residues long. V dropped 0 bases and J dropped 3; count of bases not matched to a gene: 6. CDR3 bases: TGCGCCAGCAGCTTGGCCTACAGGGGCAGCTACAATGAGCAGTTCTTC. It is translated as CASSLAYRGSYNEQFF.

This clonotype occurred many times. The CDR3 coding sequence is TGTGCCAGCAGTAACCTTCTTGAGCAGTTCTTC. Its protein product is CASSNLLEQFF. This chain joins TRBV25-1 and TRBJ2-1, with D unresolved. The germline V gene has CDR1 MGHDK and CDR2 SYGVNS. The CDR3 spans 11 residues. V dropped 5 bases and J dropped 9 bases, with 8 bases sitting between them.

At least ten counts were recorded for this clonotype. Germline is not matched at one junction end, which may reflect a read error. The gene calls are TRBV7-6 and TRBJ2-1; TRBD1 agrees at 7 bases. CDR1 SGHVS and CDR2 FNYEAQ come from the germline V gene. This CDR3 has 17 amino acids. The CDR3 DNA is TGTGCCAGCAGTCCGATTACCGGGACAGCTTTCTACAATGGGCAGTTCTTC. This gives the protein CASSPITGTAFYNGQFF.

Ten or more counts support this clonotype. V gene TRBV30 combines with J gene TRBJ1-4, with D uncertain. Deletions cut 2 bases from V and 0 bases from J, with 13 bases between. CDR3 length: 16 residues. CDR1 is GTSNPN and CDR2 is SVGIG in the germline V gene (reference sequence). The CDR3 spells CAWSSDTYATNEKLFF. For the CDR3, the DNA is TGTGCCTGGAGTTCTGACACTTATGCAACTAATGAAAAACTGTTTTTT.

This clonotype was counted many times. J is TRBJ2-3 and V is TRBV20-1, with D possibly TRBD2 on 5 matching bases. This CDR3 spans 18 amino acids. Per germline, CDR1 DFQATT and CDR2 SNEGSKA (reference sequence). Trimming removed 0 bases from V and 5 bases from J, with 24 bases in between. CDR3 region: CSARDLGLASMVLDTQYF. For the CDR3, the DNA is TGCAGTGCTAGAGATCTCGGGCTAGCTTCCATGGTATTAGATACGCAGTATTTT.

The chain couples TRBV30 to TRBJ2-4; D gene ambiguous. The germline gives CDR1 GTSNPN, CDR2 SVGIG (reference sequence). The V end lost 1 base, the J end lost 3 bases, and 10 bases lay between the germline ends. The CDR3 runs to 14 residues. The CDR3 DNA follows: TGTGCCTGGAGTGGGGAATGGGTCAAAAACATTCAGTACTTC. Its translation is CAWSGEWVKNIQYF.

This clonotype was counted ten times or more. This chain joins TRBV4-1 and TRBJ2-6, with TRBD2 matching 7 bases. V dropped 0 bases and J dropped 4; count of bases not matched to a gene: 3. From germline, CDR1 is MGHRA and CDR2 YSYEKL. The CDR3 is 16 amino acids. The CDR3 reads CASSQDWRGGANVLTF. The CDR3 region has the DNA TGCGCCAGCAGCCAAGATTGGCGGGGGGGGGCCAACGTCCTGACTTTC.

This clonotype was observed many times. The V and J genes are TRBV20-1 and TRBJ2-1, with TRBD2 identical over 9 bases. Trimming cost V 5 bases and J 9 bases; bases outside gene matches: 8. Germline V gives CDR1 DFQATT, CDR2 SNEGSKA (reference sequence). The CDR3 is 13 amino acids. This CDR3 is CSAGPGLAFEQFF. The CDR3 DNA is TGCAGTGCTGGACCGGGACTAGCCTTTGAGCAGTTCTTC.

This clonotype is a singleton in its sample. Possible read error: a much larger clone is one base away. The CDR3 DNA reads as TGTGCCAGCAGCCGCCCCCCCTCGGGGTTAAATGGCTGCACCTTC. It is translated as CASSRPPSGLNGCTF. This chain connects TRBV12-3 or TRBV12-4 to TRBJ1-2; D gene uncertain. CDR3 length: 15 amino acids.

This clonotype occurred a few times. Written as DNA, the CDR3 is TGTGCCAGTAGTCTTCCCTCAGGGGGCGGAAGGGAGACCCAGTACTTC. It encodes CASSLPSGGGRETQYF. The chain combines TRBV19 with TRBJ2-5; TRBD1 matches 8 bases. With 5 bases clipped from V and 5 bases from J, the junction kept 13 bases outside the gene matches. The V gene's germline CDR1 is LNHDA and CDR2 SQIVND (reference sequence). CDR3 length: 16 amino acids.

This clonotype has a count of ten or more. The V gene is TRBV12-3 or TRBV12-4, the J gene TRBJ2-7; a weak D match, TRBD2 (6 bases). V lost 4 bases, J lost 2 bases, and 12 bases lay in between. The length of the CDR3 is 14 residues. The CDR3 DNA is TGTGCCAGCAGTTGGGGGGACGGGACCTACGAGCAGTACTTC. This encodes CASSWGDGTYEQYF.

This clonotype occurred many times. This chain uses TRBV19 with TRBJ2-1, with TRBD1 as a possible D gene (5 bases). This CDR3 contains 18 residues. Germline V lookup: CDR1 LNHDA, CDR2 SQIVND (reference sequence). Trimming stripped 1 base from V and 0 bases from J, with 16 bases between. DNA for the CDR3: TGTGCCAGTAGTATAGGGGGCGGCGTCGGTGTCTCCTACAATGAGCAGTTCTTC. Encoded protein: CASSIGGGVGVSYNEQFF.

This clonotype has a count of ten or more. V usage is TRBV3-1 and J usage is TRBJ2-1; D uncertain. V lost 0 bases to trimming and J lost 6 bases, with 18 bases between them. Germline-derived CDR1 and CDR2 are LGHDT and YNNKEL (reference sequence). The CDR3 loop spans 17 amino acids. The CDR3 is CASSQDRQAWYSNEQFF. CDR3 in DNA: TGTGCCAGCAGCCAAGATAGGCAAGCCTGGTACTCCAATGAGCAGTTCTTC.

This clonotype was recorded many times. The V gene is TRBV11-2, the J gene TRBJ2-1; 14 bases line up with TRBD2. Looked up from germline, CDR1 is SGHAT and CDR2 is FQNNGV. J lost 8 bases, V lost 1 base, and 4 bases had no gene match. This CDR3 contains 16 residues. CDR3 coding DNA: TGTGCCAGCAGCTTAGCGGGACTAGCGGGGGTCCATGAGCAGTTCTTC. Amino acid sequence: CASSLAGLAGVHEQFF.

This clonotype was picked up many times. V gene TRBV2 combines with J gene TRBJ2-1; D is perhaps TRBD1 or TRBD2 (5 bases each). This CDR3 comprises 14 residues. The V end was cut by 2 bases, the J end by 7 bases, with 12 bases between. The germline V gene has CDR1 SNHLY and CDR2 FYNNEI. The CDR3 sequence: CASSETRWGNEQFF. Here the CDR3 DNA reads TGTGCCAGCAGTGAAACCAGATGGGGGAATGAGCAGTTCTTC.

This clonotype was detected many times. The gene calls are TRBV25-1 and TRBJ1-6; 9 bases line up with TRBD1. The CDR3 sequence is 19 residues long. The germline gives CDR1 MGHDK, CDR2 SYGVNS. J was trimmed by 5 bases and V by 1 base; bases with no gene match: 12. As DNA, the CDR3 is TGTGCCAGCAGTGAATTCCATCCGGGACAGGGTTTCGATAATTCACCCCTCCACTTT. It is translated as CASSEFHPGQGFDNSPLHF.

This clonotype was seen repeatedly, ten times or more. The chain couples TRBV5-1 to TRBJ2-5; D is unclear. The CDR3 spans 12 residues. Trimming pared 0 bases from V and 5 bases from J, leaving 5 bases between. CDR1 is SGHRS, CDR2 YFSETQ, per germline. CDR3 in DNA: TGCGCCAGCAGCTTGGGCTCTGAGACCCAGTACTTC. Residues: CASSLGSETQYF.

This clonotype was observed many times. The V gene is TRBV4-1, the J gene TRBJ2-1, with D unresolved. The CDR3 loop spans 16 amino acids. Per germline, CDR1 MGHRA and CDR2 YSYEKL. V dropped 3 bases and J dropped 14 bases, with 26 bases sitting between them. CDR3 nucleotide sequence: TGCGCCAGCAGCCACGAATCGTGGGCAGCCCATTCTCATAAGTTCTTC. Protein sequence: CASSHESWAAHSHKFF.

This clonotype was seen at least ten times. The chain employs TRBV6-5 and TRBJ1-1, with no clear D. The germline V and J ends were trimmed by 3 bases and 1 base, with 9 bases remaining between them. CDR1 and CDR2 from the germline V gene are MNHEY and SVGAGI. This CDR3 contains 14 residues. CDR3 loop: CASSYGTGNTEAFF. The CDR3 coding sequence is TGTGCCAGCAGTTATGGTACGGGGAACACTGAAGCTTTCTTT.

Many counts were recorded for this clonotype. The chain carries TRBV7-9 and TRBJ2-1; 9 positions agree with TRBD1. The CDR3 sequence is 16 residues long. Germline lookup yields CDR1 SEHNR and CDR2 FQNEAQ (reference sequence). Trimming at V came to 5 bases and at J to 7 bases, leaving 12 bases not matched to a gene. Written as DNA, the CDR3 is TGTGCCAGCAGCAACACCCCCGGGACAGGGAGGAATGAGCAGTTCTTC. This encodes CASSNTPGTGRNEQFF.

Many counts were recorded for this clonotype. The chain recombines TRBV6-1 with TRBJ2-2, with 9 nucleotides matching TRBD1. The CDR3 has 14 residues. The germline V gene has CDR1 MNHNS and CDR2 SASEGT. Trimming cost V 5 bases and J 7 bases; bases outside gene matches: 5. The CDR3 protein is CASSPGQGVGELFF. The CDR3, as DNA: TGTGCCAGCAGTCCGGGACAGGGAGTCGGGGAGCTGTTTTTT.